These 15 T cell receptor beta chains originate from one sample sequenced in a study of OX40 agonist ivuxolimab in advanced cancers. Generated by immunoSEQ multiplex PCR, the TCRdb table keeps only in-frame clones and is missing some. The sample has tens of thousands of clones, more than 80% seen once. The sequencing used CD4+ or CD8+ T cells sorted from blood, collected in a trial of the OX40 agonist ivuxolimab. The receptor set was obtained from an adult with an advanced solid tumor such as melanoma, head and neck, liver or kidney cancer.

V is TRBV10-3 and J is TRBJ2-1, with 8 bases lining up with TRBD1. J lost 8 bases, V lost 6 bases, and 6 bases had no gene match. The CDR3 spans 13 residues. CDR1 and CDR2 from the germline V gene are ENHRY and SYGVKD. CDR3: CAISPGQGDEQFF. The DNA of the CDR3 is TGTGCCATCAGCCCCGGACAGGGCGATGAGCAGTTCTTC.

The genes are TRBV28 and TRBJ1-6; D might be TRBD1 (5 bases). Germline lookup yields CDR1 MDHEN and CDR2 SYDVKM. V was pared by 7 bases and J by 9 bases, with 16 bases between. The CDR3 loop spans 14 amino acids. CDR3 residues: CASKILGVGSPLHF. The CDR3 region has the DNA TGTGCCAGCAAAATCCTGGGGGTGGGTTCACCCCTCCACTTT.

The CDR3 nucleotides are TGTGCCAGCAGGCACGGGGGGATGAACACTGAAGCTTTCTTT. Its translation: CASRHGGMNTEAFF. V is TRBV5-4 and J is TRBJ1-1; the D gene is possibly TRBD1 (5 bases). The ends were cut back, 5 bases at V and 0 bases at J, with 11 bases in the middle. The germline V gene encodes CDR1 SGHNT and CDR2 YYREEE (reference sequence). There are 14 residues in the CDR3.

This chain links TRBV7-9 with TRBJ1-5, with D uncertain. Per germline, CDR1 SEHNR and CDR2 FQNEAQ (reference sequence). This CDR3 comprises 14 residues. Trimming took 4 bases from V and 0 from J, leaving 7 bases between them. CDR3: CASSSRDSNQPQHF. The CDR3 DNA is TGTGCCAGCAGCTCGAGAGATAGCAATCAGCCCCAGCATTTT.

The chain links TRBV6-1 to TRBJ2-3; 7 positions agree with TRBD1. Germline trimming cut 0 bases from V and 7 bases from J; bases unmatched to any gene: 4. The CDR3 is 14 residues long. Germline-derived CDR1 and CDR2 are MNHNS and SASEGT. CDR3 loop: CASSEAGGANTQYF. Here the CDR3 DNA reads TGTGCCAGCAGTGAAGCAGGGGGCGCGAATACGCAGTATTTT.

This sequence joins TRBV28 and TRBJ1-2; TRBD1 might be the D (6 bases). This CDR3 is built from 15 residues. V was pared by 6 bases and J by 4 bases, with 18 bases between. Germline CDR1 MDHEN, CDR2 SYDVKM. CDR3 in amino acids: CASRPRYRESYGYTF. Here the CDR3 DNA reads TGTGCCAGCAGACCTCGGTACAGGGAGAGCTATGGCTACACCTTC.

The rearrangement uses TRBV29-1 and TRBJ1-2; D is uncertain. Germline assignment: CDR1 SQVTM and CDR2 ANQGSEA. V shed 6 bases and J shed 6 bases, with 14 bases lying between them. The CDR3 runs 12 residues. The CDR3 spells CSVGGPADGYTF. CDR3 nucleotide sequence: TGCAGCGTGGGAGGACCTGCGGATGGCTACACCTTC.

The chain joins TRBV20-1 to TRBJ1-1; the match to TRBD1 covers 10 bases. The CDR3 consists of 11 residues. Germline V gene sequence: CDR1 DFQATT, CDR2 SNEGSKA (reference sequence). The V and J ends lost 5 bases and 11 bases, in that order; junction bases with no gene match: 5. Written as DNA, the CDR3 is TGCAGTGCTGGGACAGGGGTTTGGGCTTTCTTT. Amino acids: CSAGTGVWAFF.

This clone has just a few counts. This sequence joins TRBV19 and TRBJ1-1; TRBD1 might be the D (5 bases). Germline values: CDR1 LNHDA, CDR2 SQIVND (reference sequence). V shed 3 bases and J shed 7 bases, with 12 bases lying between them. The CDR3 is 13 residues long. CDR3 in amino acids: CASSIMRGGEAFF. The CDR3 coding sequence is TGTGCCAGTAGTATCATGAGGGGCGGTGAAGCTTTCTTT.

This clone was detected only once. The gene calls are TRBV9 and TRBJ2-1; no reliable D call. The CDR3 covers 15 residues. V was shortened by 0 bases and J by 7 bases, with 14 bases between the two germline ends. Germline CDR1 is SGDLS and CDR2 is YYNGEE. The chain's CDR3 is CASSVDPGGMNEQFF. The CDR3, as DNA: TGTGCCAGCAGCGTAGACCCCGGTGGGATGAATGAGCAGTTCTTC.

The chain links TRBV28 to TRBJ2-4; perhaps D is TRBD1 or TRBD2 (5 bases each). Trimming pared 8 bases from V and 4 bases from J, leaving 21 bases between. CDR3 length: 16 residues. Germline V gene sequence: CDR1 MDHEN, CDR2 SYDVKM. Here the CDR3 DNA reads TGTGCCAGCCACGATCAAACCGGGACCCTGAAAAACATTCAGTACTTC. This sequence encodes CASHDQTGTLKNIQYF.

As concerns this clone: At the DNA level, this CDR3 is encoded by other sequences in the same sample as well. The rearrangement links TRBV19 to TRBJ2-7, with D perhaps TRBD1 or TRBD2 (6 bases each). Germline CDR1 is LNHDA and CDR2 is SQIVND (reference sequence). CDR3 length: 13 residues. The ends were cut back, 3 bases at V and 4 bases at J, with 10 bases in the middle. The CDR3 nucleotides are TGTGCCAGTAGTATCCGGGGGCCGTACGAGCAGTACTTC. Its protein product is CASSIRGPYEQYF.

The rearrangement uses TRBV7-9 and TRBJ2-5, with 8 bases lining up with TRBD2. Germline V CDR1 and CDR2: SEHNR, FQNEAQ (reference sequence). The CDR3 sequence is 14 residues long. Unmatched junction bases numbered 7, after V lost 5 bases and J lost 5 bases. CDR3 residues: CASSTRGGWETQYF. The CDR3 nucleotides are TGTGCCAGCAGCACCCGGGGGGGCTGGGAGACCCAGTACTTC.

A note on this clone: This same CDR3 is encoded by further DNA sequences in the sample. V is TRBV19 and J is TRBJ2-1; TRBD1 might be the D (6 bases). V lost 1 base and J 5 bases, leaving 6 bases between the germline ends. CDR1 is LNHDA and CDR2 is SQIVND in the germline V gene (reference sequence). The CDR3 loop spans 13 amino acids. The CDR3 DNA sequence: TGTGCCAGTAGTATAGGGACAGACAATGAGCAGTTCTTC. Amino acids: CASSIGTDNEQFF.

This chain joins TRBV7-9 and TRBJ1-2; D is unresolved. Germline V gene lookup returns CDR1 SEHNR and CDR2 FQNEAQ (reference sequence). V shed 0 bases and J shed 4 bases, with 6 bases lying between them. The CDR3 contains 13 residues. The CDR3 DNA reads TGTGCCAGCAGCTTAGCTATCGGCTATGGCTACACCTTC. Its translation is CASSLAIGYGYTF.